A selection of T cell receptor beta chains follows, all from one sample in a study of shared clonotypes between healthy human individuals. TCRdb keeps only in-frame clones here, not all; method: immunoSEQ multiplex PCR. The sample gives roughly 2.2 million clones, around 93% of which show up once; 0.37% is in the top ten. Sequencing was performed on naive CD4+ T cells from PBMCs. These TCRs come from a young man in good health. Some clones in this sample may be carry-over from other donors' samples. CDR3s include the opening cysteine and the closing phenylalanine or tryptophan. The D gene is left open where the match is weak. Only part of the rows carry a size: once, few, many, or a class if the clone is expanded.

TGCGCCAGCAGCGACTATTCGGGTAACACCGGGGAGCTGTTTTTT,CASSDYSGNTGELFF,.,TRBV5-1,.,TRBJ2-2
TGCGCCAGCAGCCAAGGACTTTCGACCTACGAGCAGTACTTC,CASSQGLSTYEQYF,.,TRBV4-1,.,TRBJ2-7
TGTGCCAGCAGGAGACAGGGGGCAAGCGGCTACACCTTC,CASRRQGASGYTF,TRBD1,TRBV2,.,TRBJ1-2
TGTGCCATCAGAACCACGGGACTAGCGGGAGGGGAGACCGGGGAGCTGTTTTTT,CAIRTTGLAGGETGELFF,TRBD2,TRBV10-3,.,TRBJ2-2
TGTGCCAGCAGGGGAAGGACTAGCGGGATTGGGAGGGGATATGAGCAGTTCTTC,CASRGRTSGIGRGYEQFF,TRBD2,TRBV2,once,TRBJ2-1
TGTGCCAGCAGTTCACAGGGGGTGGGTGAGCAGTTCTTC,CASSSQGVGEQFF,TRBD1,TRBV7-2,.,TRBJ2-1
TGTGCCAGCTCACCAGGCCAGCAGTCGAACACTGAAGCTTTCTTT,CASSPGQQSNTEAFF,.,TRBV18,few,TRBJ1-1
TGTGCCAGCAGCCAGGCTCTGGACACTGAAGCTTTCTTT,CASSQALDTEAFF,.,TRBV11-3,.,TRBJ1-1
TGTGCCAGCAGTTTAATTGGACCCTCAGGGGCCGTCGAGCAGTTCTTC,CASSLIGPSGAVEQFF,.,TRBV28,.,TRBJ2-1
TGTGCTAGTGGTTCGGGGGGTGGAGCGGGAGGGCCCCATGAGCAGTTCTTC,CASGSGGGAGGPHEQFF,TRBD2,TRBV12-5,.,TRBJ2-1
TGTGCCAGTAGTCGAGGGGGGCTTCCGACCTACGAGCAGTACTTC,CASSRGGLPTYEQYF,.,TRBV19,.,TRBJ2-7
TGTGCCAGTCGATATCGACAGTATAGCAATCAGCCCCAGCATTTT,CASRYRQYSNQPQHF,.,TRBV28,once,TRBJ1-5
TGTGCCAGTAGTCCCTGGGGGACTAGAAAAGAGACCCAGTACTTC,CASSPWGTRKETQYF,TRBD2,TRBV19,once,TRBJ2-5
TGTGCCAGCAGTTACACCGACCCTGGGGATAGCGAGCAGTACTTC,CASSYTDPGDSEQYF,.,TRBV6-5,.,TRBJ2-7
TGTGCCAGCAGCCCCGGGGGCGCGGTCACAGATACGCAGTATTTT,CASSPGGAVTDTQYF,.,TRBV11-2,.,TRBJ2-3
TGTGCCAGCAGCCTCACTAGCGGGGGCTACAATGAGCAGTTCTTC,CASSLTSGGYNEQFF,TRBD2,TRBV5-4,.,TRBJ2-1
TGTGCCAGCGTGACAGGGGGGGCGCGGGAGACCCAGTACTTC,CASVTGGARETQYF,TRBD1,TRBV6-6,.,TRBJ2-5
TGTGCCAGTGGAGACGGGGGTGGCTACGAGCAGTACTTC,CASGDGGGYEQYF,.,TRBV6-1,.,TRBJ2-7
TGTGCCAGCAGTCCAGGTGGGGCCTTCTATCAGCCCCAGCATTTT,CASSPGGAFYQPQHF,.,TRBV6-5,.,TRBJ1-5
TGTGCCAGCAGCTTGTACAGGGGCTACGAGCAGTACTTC,CASSLYRGYEQYF,TRBD1,TRBV7-3,.,TRBJ2-7
TGTGCCTGGAGTGCGGCCCCATTGAGCGGGCTTAGCACAGATACGCAGTATTTT,CAWSAAPLSGLSTDTQYF,.,TRBV30,once,TRBJ2-3
TGTGCCACCAGCAGAGAGGCCGGGGCCCTCCACTTT,CATSREAGALHF,.,TRBV15,.,TRBJ1-6
TGTGCCTGGAATGGCGGGCTAGCGGGGGCCTACGAGCAGTACTTC,CAWNGGLAGAYEQYF,TRBD2,TRBV30,.,TRBJ2-7
TGCAGCGGAAGCCTGACCCGTGGCTACACCTTC,CSGSLTRGYTF,.,TRBV29-1,.,TRBJ1-2
TGTGCCAGCAGCTTAACTTATCAGCAAGAGACCCAGTACTTC,CASSLTYQQETQYF,.,TRBV11-2,.,TRBJ2-5
TGTGCCAGCAGTTTTCTCCGAACAGGGGGCGCCCGTTACGAGCAGTACTTC,CASSFLRTGGARYEQYF,TRBD1,TRBV28,.,TRBJ2-7
TGTGCCAGCAGTGGGGTTGGGACACGGTCGGGGTTACAGGACGGGACCCAGTACTTC,CASSGVGTRSGLQDGTQYF,.,TRBV28,.,TRBJ2-5
TGCGCCAGCAGCGTAGGACAGGGCCTAGGCACAGATACGCAGTATTTT,CASSVGQGLGTDTQYF,TRBD1,TRBV5-1,.,TRBJ2-3
TGTGCCAGCAGCTGGGACAGGGGTTCTTCCTACGAGCAGTACTTC,CASSWDRGSSYEQYF,TRBD1,TRBV5-4,.,TRBJ2-7
TGTGCCAGCAGTTCCCCCCCCAGCCAGGTGATCAATGAGCAGTTCTTC,CASSSPPSQVINEQFF,.,TRBV28,.,TRBJ2-1
TGTGCCAGCAGGGGGTCGTTTTCGAGCAATCAGCCCCAGCATTTT,CASRGSFSSNQPQHF,.,TRBV28,.,TRBJ1-5
TGTGCCAGCTCACACAGACTCACTAGCACAGATACGCAGTATTTT,CASSHRLTSTDTQYF,.,TRBV18,.,TRBJ2-3
TGCAGCGTTGACCCAACGGCGGACATTCAGTACTTC,CSVDPTADIQYF,.,TRBV29-1,.,TRBJ2-4
TGTGCCAGCAGTGAACGCGGGAGCCAAACCTACAATGAGCAGTTCTTC,CASSERGSQTYNEQFF,TRBD2,TRBV2,.,TRBJ2-1
TGTGCCATCAGGGCCTTGTGGGGAGAGACCGGGGAGCTGTTTTTT,CAIRALWGETGELFF,.,TRBV10-3,.,TRBJ2-2
TGTGCCAGCAGTGAAGTGGGGCCCTCAGGACAGGGGTATAGCAATCAGCCCCAGCATTTT,CASSEVGPSGQGYSNQPQHF,TRBD1,TRBV2,.,TRBJ1-5
TGCGCCAGCAGCCCCGGGACGCCCTTAGATACGCAGTATTTT,CASSPGTPLDTQYF,.,TRBV5-1,.,TRBJ2-3
TGTGCCAGTAGTGATCCGGGACTAGTACCCCATGAGCAGTTCTTC,CASSDPGLVPHEQFF,TRBD2,TRBV19,.,TRBJ2-1
TGTGCCAGCAGCCCCAGGGCAGGGTCAGGAGATACGCAGTATTTT,CASSPRAGSGDTQYF,.,TRBV7-9,.,TRBJ2-3
TGTGCCAGTAGTATAATTGGGTCCACAAACACCGGGGAGCTGTTTTTT,CASSIIGSTNTGELFF,.,TRBV19,.,TRBJ2-2
TGCGCCAGCAGCTTGGGGGAGGGGCGTTCGAACACTGAAGCTTTCTTT,CASSLGEGRSNTEAFF,.,TRBV5-1,.,TRBJ1-1
TGTGCCAGTAGTAGGTCGGGGTCTATGAACACTGAAGCTTTCTTT,CASSRSGSMNTEAFF,.,TRBV19,.,TRBJ1-1
TGTGCCAGCAGCTTATATGGCGGGAAAGCAGATACGCAGTATTTT,CASSLYGGKADTQYF,.,TRBV7-3,once,TRBJ2-3
TGTGCCAGCGATATCGGGGAGACCCAGTACTTC,CASDIGETQYF,.,TRBV7-9,once,TRBJ2-5
TGTGCCAGCTCACCGCCGGGACAGGGAAGTGGGGCCAACGTCCTGACTTTC,CASSPPGQGSGANVLTF,TRBD1,TRBV18,.,TRBJ2-6
TGTGCCAGCAGGCTGTTTGGGGGGCGAGCAGAGACCCAGTACTTC,CASRLFGGRAETQYF,.,TRBV5-4,.,TRBJ2-5
TGTGCCAGCAGCGAACGCTTCCGGGACAGGGCCTTCTATGGCTACACCTTC,CASSERFRDRAFYGYTF,TRBD1,TRBV6-1,.,TRBJ1-2
TGTGCCAGCAGTCCCGGGAGGGAGGAGACCCAGTACTTC,CASSPGREETQYF,TRBD2,TRBV28,once,TRBJ2-5
TGCAGCGCTGAGGGACAGGGTGGGGGAAACATTCAGTACTTC,CSAEGQGGGNIQYF,TRBD1,TRBV29-1,.,TRBJ2-4
TGCGCCAGCAGTAGGGCCAGGGGGGACTATGGCTACACCTTC,CASSRARGDYGYTF,TRBD1,TRBV5-1,once,TRBJ1-2
TGTGCCAGTGAGGAAATCTACGAGCAGTACTTC,CASEEIYEQYF,.,TRBV2,.,TRBJ2-7
TGCGCCAGCAGGCCCCCGGGACTCAGCACAGATACGCAGTATTTT,CASRPPGLSTDTQYF,.,TRBV5-1,.,TRBJ2-3
TGTGCCAGCAGTGAGTTTCAAGACAGGCGATCATCCTTCTTC,CASSEFQDRRSSFF,.,TRBV2,.,TRBJ1-2
TGTGCCAGCAGTGAACGGGGTGAAGCTTTCTTT,CASSERGEAFF,.,TRBV6-5,.,TRBJ1-1
TGTGCCAGCAGCTTGCTTTCCGGGAGCGGAGAGACCCAGTACTTC,CASSLLSGSGETQYF,.,TRBV5-8,.,TRBJ2-5
TGCAGCGATTGCCCGCGTGCAACTAATGAAAAACTGTTTTTT,CSDCPRATNEKLFF,.,TRBV29-1,once,TRBJ1-4